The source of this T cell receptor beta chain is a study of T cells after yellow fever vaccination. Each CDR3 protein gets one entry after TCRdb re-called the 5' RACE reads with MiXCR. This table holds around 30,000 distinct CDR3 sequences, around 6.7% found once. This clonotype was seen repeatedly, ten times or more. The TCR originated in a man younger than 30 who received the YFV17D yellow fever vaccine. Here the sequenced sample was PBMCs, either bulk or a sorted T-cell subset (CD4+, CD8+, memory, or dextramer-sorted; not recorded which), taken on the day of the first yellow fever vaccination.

The CDR3 DNA sequence: TGCAGTGCTTGGACCACGAACACCGGGGAGCTGTTTTTT. The encoded protein is CSAWTTNTGELFF. J is TRBJ2-2 and V is TRBV20-1; D not resolved. Trimming took 5 bases from V and 0 from J, leaving 7 bases between them. This CDR3 contains 13 residues. The germline V gene encodes CDR1 DFQATT and CDR2 SNEGSKA (reference sequence).